This TCR beta chain was obtained from a study of T cells in localized non-small cell lung cancer. Profiled with immunoSEQ multiplex PCR; TCRdb holds only in-frame clones, not every one. The sample has tens of thousands of clones; about four fifths are singletons. V was trimmed by 4 bases and J by 6 bases, leaving 7 bases between them. The CDR3 extends over 13 amino acids. Looked up from germline, CDR1 is SGHAT and CDR2 is FQNNGV. Study results and caveats: Among the tissues sampled, uninvolved adjacent lung had the highest T cell clonality, above tumor. Because only a single region of the tumor was sequenced, heterogeneity remains possible. Detection in adjacent lung was observed for a median roughly 55 of the top 100 tumor clones.

With regard to this clone: Its antigen is still unknown.

The receptor was derived from a female donor older than 55 with stage II squamous cell lung carcinoma. The chain couples TRBV11-2 to TRBJ1-6, with D unclear. The sample in question was peripheral blood, obtained before any cancer treatment. The CDR3 bases are TGTGCCAGCAGCTCCGGTTTTAATTCACCCCTCCACTTT. Its translation: CASSSGFNSPLHF.